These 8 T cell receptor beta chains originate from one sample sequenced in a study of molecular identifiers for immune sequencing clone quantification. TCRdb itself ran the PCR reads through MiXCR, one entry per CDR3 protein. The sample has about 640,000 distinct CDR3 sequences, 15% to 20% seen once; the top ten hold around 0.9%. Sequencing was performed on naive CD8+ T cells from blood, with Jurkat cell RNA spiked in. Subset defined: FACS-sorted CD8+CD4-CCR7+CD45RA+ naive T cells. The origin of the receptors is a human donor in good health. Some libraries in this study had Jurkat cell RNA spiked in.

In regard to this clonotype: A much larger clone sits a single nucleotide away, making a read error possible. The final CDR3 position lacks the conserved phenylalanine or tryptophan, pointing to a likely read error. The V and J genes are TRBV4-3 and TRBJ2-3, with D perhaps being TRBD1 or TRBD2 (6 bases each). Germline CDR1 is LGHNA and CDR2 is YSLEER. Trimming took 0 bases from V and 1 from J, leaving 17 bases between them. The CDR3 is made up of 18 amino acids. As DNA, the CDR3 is TGCGCCAGCAGCCAAGATTACACTTTTAGGGGGGGCACAGATACGCAGTATCTT. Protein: CASSQDYTFRGGTDTQYL.

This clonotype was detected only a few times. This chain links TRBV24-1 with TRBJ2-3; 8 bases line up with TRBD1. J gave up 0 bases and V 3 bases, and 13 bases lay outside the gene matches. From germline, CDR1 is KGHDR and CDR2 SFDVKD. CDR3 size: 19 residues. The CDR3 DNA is TGTGCCACCAGTGATCCCGCCGGGACAGGAAAATCTAGCACAGATACGCAGTATTTT. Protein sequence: CATSDPAGTGKSSTDTQYF.

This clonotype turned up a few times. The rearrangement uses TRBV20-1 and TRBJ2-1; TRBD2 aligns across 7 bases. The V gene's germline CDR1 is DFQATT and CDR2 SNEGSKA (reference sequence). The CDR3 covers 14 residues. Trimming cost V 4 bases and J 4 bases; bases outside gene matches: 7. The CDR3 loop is CSATGTTTYNEQFF. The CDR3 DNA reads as TGCAGTGCTACCGGGACTACCACTTACAATGAGCAGTTCTTC.

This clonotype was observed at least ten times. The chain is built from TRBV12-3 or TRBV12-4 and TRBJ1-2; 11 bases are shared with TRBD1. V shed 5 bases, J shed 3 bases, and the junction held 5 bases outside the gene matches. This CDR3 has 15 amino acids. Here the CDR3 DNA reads TGTGCCAGCAGTCCGGACAGGGGGCTTGACTATGGCTACACCTTC. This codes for CASSPDRGLDYGYTF.

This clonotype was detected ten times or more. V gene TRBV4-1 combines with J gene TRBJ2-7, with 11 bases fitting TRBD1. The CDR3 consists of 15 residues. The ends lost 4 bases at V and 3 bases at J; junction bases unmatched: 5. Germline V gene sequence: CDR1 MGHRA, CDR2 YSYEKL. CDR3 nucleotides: TGCGCCAGCAGCCTGGGGACAGGGGGGGACTACGAGCAGTACTTC. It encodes CASSLGTGGDYEQYF.

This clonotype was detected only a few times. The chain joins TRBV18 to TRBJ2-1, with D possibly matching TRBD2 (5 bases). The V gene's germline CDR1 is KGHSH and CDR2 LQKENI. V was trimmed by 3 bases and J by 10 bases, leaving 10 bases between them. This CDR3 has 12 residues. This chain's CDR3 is CASSPGSGEQFF. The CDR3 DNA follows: TGTGCCAGCTCACCGGGAAGCGGAGAGCAGTTCTTC.

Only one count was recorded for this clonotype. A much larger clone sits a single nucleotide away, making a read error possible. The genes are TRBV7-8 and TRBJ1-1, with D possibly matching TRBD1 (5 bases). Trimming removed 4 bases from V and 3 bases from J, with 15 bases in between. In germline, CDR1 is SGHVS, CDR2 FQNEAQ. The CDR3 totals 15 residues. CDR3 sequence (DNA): TGTGCCAGCAGCTCGGGGGACGGGGAATACACTGAAGCTTTCTTT. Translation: CASSSGDGEYTEAFF. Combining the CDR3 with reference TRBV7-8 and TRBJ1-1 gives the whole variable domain GAGVSQSPRYKVAKRGQDVALRCDPISGHVSLFWYQQALGQGPEFLTYFQNEAQLDKSGLPSDRFFAERPEGSVSTLKIQRTQQEDSAVYLCASSSGDGEYTEAFFGQGTRLTVV.

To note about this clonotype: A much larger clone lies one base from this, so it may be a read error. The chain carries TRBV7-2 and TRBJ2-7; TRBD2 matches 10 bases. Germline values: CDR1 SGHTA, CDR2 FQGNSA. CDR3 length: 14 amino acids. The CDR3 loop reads CANSGSGGVYEQYF. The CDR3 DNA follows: TGTGCCAACAGCGGAAGCGGGGGGGTATACGAGCAGTACTTC.